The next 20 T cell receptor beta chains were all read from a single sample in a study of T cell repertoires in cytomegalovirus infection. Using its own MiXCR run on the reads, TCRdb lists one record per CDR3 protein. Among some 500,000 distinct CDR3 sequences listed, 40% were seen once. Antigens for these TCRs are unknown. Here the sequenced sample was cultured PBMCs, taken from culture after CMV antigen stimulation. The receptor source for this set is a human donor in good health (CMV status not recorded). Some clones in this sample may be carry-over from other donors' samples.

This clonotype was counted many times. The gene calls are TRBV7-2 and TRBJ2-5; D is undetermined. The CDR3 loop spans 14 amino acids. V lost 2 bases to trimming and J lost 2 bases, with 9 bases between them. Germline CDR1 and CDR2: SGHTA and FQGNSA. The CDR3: CASSLPGKQETQYF. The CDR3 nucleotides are TGTGCCAGCAGCTTACCTGGAAAACAAGAGACCCAGTACTTC.

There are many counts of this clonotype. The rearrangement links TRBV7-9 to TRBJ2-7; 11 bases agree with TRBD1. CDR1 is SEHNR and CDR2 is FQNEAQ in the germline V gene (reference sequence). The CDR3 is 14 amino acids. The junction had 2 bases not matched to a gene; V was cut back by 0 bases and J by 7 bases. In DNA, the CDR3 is TGTGCCAGCAGCTTAGCCGGGACAGGGGGAGAGCAGTACTTC. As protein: CASSLAGTGGEQYF.

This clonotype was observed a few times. This CDR3 reads CASSKDRVETEAFF. CDR3 coding DNA: TGTGCCAGCAGCAAGGACAGGGTTGAGACTGAAGCTTTCTTT. V usage is TRBV7-2 and J usage is TRBJ1-1; 8 bases are a match to TRBD1. There are 14 residues in the CDR3. CDR1 SGHTA and CDR2 FQGNSA come from the germline V gene. The V and J ends lost 5 bases and 5 bases, in that order; junction bases with no gene match: 7.

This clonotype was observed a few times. The CDR3 DNA reads as TGTGCCAGCAGCATCGGACTAGACCGCACAGATACGCAGTATTTT. Its translation: CASSIGLDRTDTQYF. This chain uses TRBV7-2 with TRBJ2-3; 7 nucleotides match TRBD2. Trimming at V came to 5 bases and at J to 1 base, leaving 6 bases not matched to a gene. The CDR3 is 15 amino acids. Germline assignment: CDR1 SGHTA and CDR2 FQGNSA. The full variable domain, with the rest looked up from reference TRBV7-2 and TRBJ2-3, is GAGVSQSPSNKVTEKGKDVELRCDPISGHTALYWYRQSLGQGLEFLIYFQGNSAPDKSGLPSDRFSAERTGGSVSTLTIQRTQQEDSAVYLCASSIGLDRTDTQYFGPGTRLTVL.

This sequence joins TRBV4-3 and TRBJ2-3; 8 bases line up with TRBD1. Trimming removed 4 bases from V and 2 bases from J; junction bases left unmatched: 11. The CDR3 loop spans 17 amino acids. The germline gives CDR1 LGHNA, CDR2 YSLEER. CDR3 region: CASSRQGSSGSTDTQYF. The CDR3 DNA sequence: TGCGCCAGCAGCCGACAGGGGAGTAGCGGTTCCACAGATACGCAGTATTTT.

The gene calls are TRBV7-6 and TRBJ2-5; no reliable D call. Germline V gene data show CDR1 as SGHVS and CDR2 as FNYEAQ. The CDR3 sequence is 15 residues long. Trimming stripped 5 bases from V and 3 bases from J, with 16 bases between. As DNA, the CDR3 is TGTGCCAGCAGCCCATATTTCGAATCCGAAGAGACCCAGTACTTC. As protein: CASSPYFESEETQYF.

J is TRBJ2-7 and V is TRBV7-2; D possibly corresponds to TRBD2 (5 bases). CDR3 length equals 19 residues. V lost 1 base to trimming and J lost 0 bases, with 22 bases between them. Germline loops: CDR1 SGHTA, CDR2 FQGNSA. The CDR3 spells CASSLVGDYKRWVSYEQYF. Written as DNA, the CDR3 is TGTGCCAGCAGCTTAGTAGGTGACTACAAGAGGTGGGTCTCCTACGAGCAGTACTTC.

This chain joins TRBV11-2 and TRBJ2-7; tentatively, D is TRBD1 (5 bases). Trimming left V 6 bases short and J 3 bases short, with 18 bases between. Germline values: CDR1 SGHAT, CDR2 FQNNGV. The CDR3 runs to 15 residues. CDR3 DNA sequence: TGTGCCAGCAGTTTTGGTGCAGGGTTCGTCTACGAGCAGTACTTC. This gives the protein CASSFGAGFVYEQYF. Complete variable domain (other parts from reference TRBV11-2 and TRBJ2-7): EAGVAQSPRYKIIEKRQSVAFWCNPISGHATLYWYQQILGQGPKLLIQFQNNGVVDDSQLPKDRFSAERLKGVDSTLKIQPAKLEDSAVYLCASSFGAGFVYEQYFGPGTRLTVT.

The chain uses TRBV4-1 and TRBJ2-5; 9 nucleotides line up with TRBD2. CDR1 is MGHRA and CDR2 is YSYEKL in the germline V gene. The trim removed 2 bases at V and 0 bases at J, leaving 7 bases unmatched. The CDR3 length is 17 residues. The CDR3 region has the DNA TGCGCCAGCAGCCAACTCGTAGCGGGGGAGTACCAAGAGACCCAGTACTTC. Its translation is CASSQLVAGEYQETQYF.

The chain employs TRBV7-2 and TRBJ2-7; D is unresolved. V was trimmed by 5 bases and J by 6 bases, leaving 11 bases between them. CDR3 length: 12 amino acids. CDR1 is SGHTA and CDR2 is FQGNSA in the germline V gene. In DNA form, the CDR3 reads TGTGCCAGCAGCCCGCGGTTGCGCGAGCAGTACTTC. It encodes CASSPRLREQYF.

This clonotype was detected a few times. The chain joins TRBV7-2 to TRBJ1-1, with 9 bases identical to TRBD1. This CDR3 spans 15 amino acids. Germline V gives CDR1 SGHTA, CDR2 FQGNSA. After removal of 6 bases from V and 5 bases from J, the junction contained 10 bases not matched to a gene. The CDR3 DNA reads TGTGCCAGCAGTAGGGACAGGGTCCCTAGGACTGAAGCTTTCTTT. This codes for CASSRDRVPRTEAFF.

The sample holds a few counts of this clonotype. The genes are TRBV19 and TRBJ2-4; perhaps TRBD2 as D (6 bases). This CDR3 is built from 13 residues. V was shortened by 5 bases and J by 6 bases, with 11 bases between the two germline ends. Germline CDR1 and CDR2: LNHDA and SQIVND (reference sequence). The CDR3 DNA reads TGTGCCAGTAGTCGCGGGGAAGGAAACATTCAGTACTTC. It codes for CASSRGEGNIQYF. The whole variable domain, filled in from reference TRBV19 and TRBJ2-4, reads DGGITQSPKYLFRKEGQNVTLSCEQNLNHDAMYWYRQDPGQGLRLIYYSQIVNDFQKGDIAEGYSVSREKKESFPLTVTSAQKNPTAFYLCASSRGEGNIQYFGAGTRLSVL.

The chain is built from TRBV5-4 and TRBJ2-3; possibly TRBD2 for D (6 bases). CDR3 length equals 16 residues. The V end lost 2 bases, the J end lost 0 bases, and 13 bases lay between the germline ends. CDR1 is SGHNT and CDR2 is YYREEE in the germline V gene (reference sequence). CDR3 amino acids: CASSFKLAASTDTQYF. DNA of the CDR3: TGTGCCAGCAGCTTCAAACTAGCTGCAAGCACAGATACGCAGTATTTT. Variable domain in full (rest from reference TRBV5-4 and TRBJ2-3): ETGVTQSPTHLIKTRGQQVTLRCSSQSGHNTVSWYQQALGQGPQFIFQYYREEENGRGNFPPRFSGLQFPNYSSELNVNALELDDSALYLCASSFKLAASTDTQYFGPGTRLTVL.

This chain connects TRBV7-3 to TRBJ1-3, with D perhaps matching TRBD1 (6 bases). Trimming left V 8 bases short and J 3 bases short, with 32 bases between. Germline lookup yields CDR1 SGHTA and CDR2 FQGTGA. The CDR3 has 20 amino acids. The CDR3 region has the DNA TGTGCCAGCGCGAACCCTCCCTCCAGGGCGACGGGGGCCTTTGGAAACACCATATATTTT. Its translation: CASANPPSRATGAFGNTIYF.

CDR3 loop: CASSLDMGAASYEQYF. CDR3 sequence (DNA): TGTGCCAGCAGCTTAGATATGGGGGCAGCCTCCTACGAGCAGTACTTC. J is TRBJ2-7 and V is TRBV11-2; possibly TRBD1 for D (6 bases). V was shortened by 0 bases and J by 0 bases, with 12 bases between the two germline ends. The CDR3 totals 16 residues. From germline, CDR1 is SGHAT and CDR2 FQNNGV.

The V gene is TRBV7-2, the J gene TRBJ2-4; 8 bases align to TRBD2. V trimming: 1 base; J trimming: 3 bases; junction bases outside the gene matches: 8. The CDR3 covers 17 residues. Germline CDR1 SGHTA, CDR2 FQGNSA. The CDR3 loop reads CASSLVAGGFVKNIQYF. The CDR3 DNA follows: TGTGCCAGCAGCTTAGTCGCGGGAGGTTTCGTCAAAAACATTCAGTACTTC.

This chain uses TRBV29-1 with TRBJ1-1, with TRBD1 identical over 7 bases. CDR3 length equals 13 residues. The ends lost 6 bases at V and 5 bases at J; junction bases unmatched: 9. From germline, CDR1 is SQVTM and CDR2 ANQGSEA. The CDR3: CSVERGQGTEAFF. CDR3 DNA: TGCAGCGTCGAAAGGGGGCAGGGGACTGAAGCTTTCTTT.

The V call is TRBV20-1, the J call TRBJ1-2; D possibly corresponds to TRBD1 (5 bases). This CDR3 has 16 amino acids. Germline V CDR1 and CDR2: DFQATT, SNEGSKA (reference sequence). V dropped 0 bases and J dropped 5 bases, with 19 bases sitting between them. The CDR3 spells CSARDGGAGTGYGYTF. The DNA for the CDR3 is TGCAGTGCTAGAGATGGAGGCGCCGGGACCGGGTATGGCTACACCTTC.

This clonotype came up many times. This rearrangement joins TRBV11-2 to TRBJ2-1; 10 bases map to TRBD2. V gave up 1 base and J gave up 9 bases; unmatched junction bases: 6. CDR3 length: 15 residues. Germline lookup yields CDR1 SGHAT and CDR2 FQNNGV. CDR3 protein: CASSLALAGSFEQFF. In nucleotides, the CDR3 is TGTGCCAGCAGCTTAGCACTAGCGGGATCTTTTGAGCAGTTCTTC.

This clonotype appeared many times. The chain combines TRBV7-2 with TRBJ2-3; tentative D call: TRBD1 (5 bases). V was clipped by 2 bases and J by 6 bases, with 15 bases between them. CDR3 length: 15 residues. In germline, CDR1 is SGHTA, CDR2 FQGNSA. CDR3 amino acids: CASSLQGPGPDTQYF. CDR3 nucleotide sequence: TGTGCCAGCAGCTTACAGGGCCCCGGACCGGATACGCAGTATTTT.